The next 32 T cell receptor beta chains were all read from a single sample in a study of CD8 T cells in Susac syndrome. cDNA came from approximately 0.5 to 1 ug RNA primed by random hexamers. TCRdb recomputed calls from the immunoSEQ multiplex PCR reads with MiXCR, one row per CDR3 protein. Counted here are 180,000 or so distinct CDR3 sequences, roughly 95% occurring once; the ten biggest clones make up 0.085% to 0.095%. Sequencing used CD4+ T cells from PBMCs. These receptors came from a human donor with multiple sclerosis.

The V and J genes are TRBV29-1 and TRBJ2-5; 7 nucleotides match TRBD1. The CDR3 contains 13 residues. Germline CDR1 and CDR2: SQVTM and ANQGSEA. J was trimmed by 9 bases and V by 5 bases; bases with no gene match: 12. Here the CDR3 reads CSVKRQGSRAQYF. DNA of the CDR3: TGCAGCGTTAAGAGACAGGGTAGTAGGGCCCAGTACTTC.

The genes are TRBV7-9 and TRBJ2-3; tentative D call: TRBD2 (6 bases). The V and J ends lost 5 bases and 14 bases respectively, with 17 bases between them. The CDR3 is 12 amino acids. Germline V gene lookup returns CDR1 SEHNR and CDR2 FQNEAQ (reference sequence). The DNA for the CDR3 is TGTGCCAGCAGCCGCGGGGACGATCGGGTGTATTTT. Translated, it gives CASSRGDDRVYF.

This chain joins TRBV21-1 and TRBJ2-1. TRBV21-1 is an annotated pseudogene. The CDR3 is made up of 11 amino acids. The CDR3 is CASIRSNEQFF. The CDR3, as DNA: TGTGCCAGCATAAGGAGCAATGAGCAGTTCTTC.

The V gene is TRBV11-2, the J gene TRBJ2-7, with D perhaps TRBD1 (6 bases). The CDR3 sequence is 17 residues long. Trimming removed 1 base from V and 3 bases from J, with 19 bases in between. Germline lookup yields CDR1 SGHAT and CDR2 FQNNGV. The CDR3 here is CASSLGVDRYRLYEQYF. The CDR3 bases are TGTGCCAGCAGCTTAGGGGTTGACAGGTACCGACTCTACGAGCAGTACTTC.

The CDR3 DNA follows: TGCAGTGCTCTACAGGGAGTCAGCAATCAGCCCCAGCATTTT. Amino acids: CSALQGVSNQPQHF. This sequence joins TRBV20-1 and TRBJ1-5, with a weak D call TRBD1 (6 bases). Trimming cost V 5 bases and J 1 base, with 12 bases left between them. This CDR3 has 14 amino acids. Germline loops: CDR1 DFQATT, CDR2 SNEGSKA (reference sequence).

The gene calls are TRBV29-1 and TRBJ2-5; 9 bases map to TRBD1. With V trimmed by 5 bases and J by 4 bases, 11 bases remained unmatched. The V gene's germline CDR1 is SQVTM and CDR2 ANQGSEA. The CDR3 has 15 residues. CDR3 DNA: TGCAGCGTTTCCCAACCGGGACAGGGAGCAGAGACCCAGTACTTC. Its protein product is CSVSQPGQGAETQYF. Together with reference TRBV29-1 and TRBJ2-5, the CDR3 gives the full variable domain: SAVISQKPSRDICQRGTSLTIQCQVDSQVTMMFWYRQQPGQSLTLIATANQGSEATYESGFVIDKFPISRPNLTFSTLTVSNMSPEDSSIYLCSVSQPGQGAETQYFGPGTRLLVL.

The chain links TRBV27 to TRBJ2-1; D could derive from TRBD1 or TRBD2 (6 bases each). There are 16 residues in the CDR3. Trimming removed 5 bases from V and 9 bases from J, with 23 bases in between. Germline V gene data show CDR1 as MNHEY and CDR2 as SMNVEV (reference sequence). The CDR3 sequence: CASSHLRGAQVIEQFF. For the CDR3, the DNA is TGTGCCAGCAGTCACCTAAGGGGGGCGCAGGTAATTGAGCAGTTCTTC.

This clonotype has just one count. The chain employs TRBV7-9 and TRBJ1-5, with D perhaps matching TRBD1 (6 bases). The CDR3 is 14 amino acids. CDR1 SEHNR and CDR2 FQNEAQ come from the germline V gene (reference sequence). Trimming cost V 5 bases and J 5 bases, with 13 bases left between them. CDR3 protein: CASSLGQIDQPQHF. CDR3 DNA: TGTGCCAGCAGCCTCGGACAGATTGATCAGCCCCAGCATTTT.

The chain combines TRBV30 with TRBJ2-1, with a weak D call TRBD1 (5 bases). There are 14 residues in the CDR3. The V gene lost 0 bases and the J gene lost 3 bases, with 9 bases spanning the gap. The germline V gene encodes CDR1 GTSNPN and CDR2 SVGIG (reference sequence). The CDR3: CAWSVGRVYNEQFF. The CDR3 nucleotides are TGTGCCTGGAGTGTTGGCAGGGTCTACAATGAGCAGTTCTTC.

The chain has TRBV30 and TRBJ2-1, with D unclear. In germline, CDR1 is GTSNPN, CDR2 SVGIG (reference sequence). The CDR3 is made up of 13 amino acids. V was shortened by 2 bases and J by 7 bases, with 12 bases between the two germline ends. The CDR3: CAWSRQVENEQFF. The CDR3 DNA reads as TGTGCCTGGAGTCGCCAGGTGGAGAATGAGCAGTTCTTC. The full variable domain, its missing parts supplied by reference TRBV30 and TRBJ2-1, is SQTIHQWPATLVQPVGSPLSLECTVEGTSNPNLYWYRQAAGRGLQLLFYSVGIGQISSEVPQNLSASRPQDRQFILSSKKLLLSDSGFYLCAWSRQVENEQFFGPGTRLTVL.

V and J are TRBV2 and TRBJ2-1; D ambiguous. Trimming left V 7 bases short and J 8 bases short, with 3 bases between. Per germline, CDR1 SNHLY and CDR2 FYNNEI. This CDR3 contains 9 residues. The CDR3 is CASNHEQFF. The DNA for the CDR3 is TGTGCCAGCAACCATGAGCAGTTCTTC.

This clonotype turned up a few times. J is TRBJ2-5 and V is TRBV11-2; 7 bases fit TRBD2. This CDR3 region has 14 residues. V lost 5 bases to trimming and J lost 3 bases; unmatched junction nucleotides: 6. CDR1 and CDR2 from the germline V gene are SGHAT and FQNNGV. Here the CDR3 reads CASSPMGREETQYF. As DNA, the CDR3 is TGTGCCAGCAGCCCAATGGGGAGGGAAGAGACCCAGTACTTC.

The chain combines TRBV30 with TRBJ2-2, with D tentatively TRBD2 (6 bases). CDR1 and CDR2 from the germline V gene are GTSNPN and SVGIG (reference sequence). The CDR3 loop spans 14 amino acids. V lost 4 bases and J lost 7, with 16 bases in between. CDR3 DNA: TGTGCCTGGAATCGAATGGGGGGAGGCGGGGAGCTGTTTTTT. Its protein product is CAWNRMGGGGELFF.

V and J are TRBV4-1 and TRBJ2-7, with 11 bases matching TRBD2. CDR3 size: 20 residues. V was clipped by 3 bases and J by 0 bases; unmatched bases: 16. Germline V lookup: CDR1 MGHRA, CDR2 YSYEKL. The CDR3 region is CASSHLKGGTSGESSYEQYF. The CDR3 bases are TGCGCCAGCAGCCATCTAAAGGGGGGGACTAGCGGCGAATCCTCCTACGAGCAGTACTTC.

The V and J genes are TRBV30 and TRBJ1-1, with 7 bases that match TRBD1. The CDR3 loop spans 14 amino acids. V lost 5 bases and J lost 0; bases outside the gene matches: 6. Germline CDR1 GTSNPN, CDR2 SVGIG (reference sequence). CDR3 loop: CAWSPGQMNTEAFF. The CDR3 region has the DNA TGTGCCTGGTCCCCGGGACAGATGAACACTGAAGCTTTCTTT.

This clonotype has only one observation. V is TRBV30 and J is TRBJ2-7, with a weak D call TRBD2 (5 bases). Germline V lookup: CDR1 GTSNPN, CDR2 SVGIG (reference sequence). This CDR3 spans 14 amino acids. The V gene lost 2 bases and the J gene lost 1 base, with 12 bases spanning the gap. The CDR3 sequence is CAWSYPGRSYEQYF. The DNA of the CDR3 is TGTGCCTGGAGTTACCCTGGGAGATCCTACGAGCAGTACTTC. Full variable domain (outside the CDR3, taken from reference TRBV30 and TRBJ2-7): SQTIHQWPATLVQPVGSPLSLECTVEGTSNPNLYWYRQAAGRGLQLLFYSVGIGQISSEVPQNLSASRPQDRQFILSSKKLLLSDSGFYLCAWSYPGRSYEQYFGPGTRLTVT.

The chain is built from TRBV12-5 and TRBJ1-3; D is uncertain. The CDR3 has 14 amino acids. V lost 3 bases and J 2 bases, leaving 8 bases between the germline ends. Looked up from germline, CDR1 is LGHNT and CDR2 is FRNRAP. CDR3 bases: TGTGCTAGTGGTTTCCTCGGGACTGGAAACACCATATATTTT. Protein: CASGFLGTGNTIYF.

This sequence joins TRBV20-1 and TRBJ1-2, with 8 bases lining up with TRBD1. The CDR3 has 15 amino acids. After removal of 7 bases from V and 4 bases from J, the junction contained 14 bases not matched to a gene. The germline V gene encodes CDR1 DFQATT and CDR2 SNEGSKA (reference sequence). The CDR3 region is CSGQGAPARSYGYTF. DNA for the CDR3: TGCAGTGGCCAGGGGGCCCCCGCCCGCAGCTATGGCTACACCTTC.

J is TRBJ2-1 and V is TRBV18; TRBD1 might be the D (5 bases). CDR1 is KGHSH, CDR2 LQKENI, per germline. The CDR3 is 14 amino acids. V lost 2 bases, J lost 4 bases, and 9 bases lay in between. CDR3 sequence (DNA): TGTGCCAGCTCACCAAGGGGCTTTTACAATGAGCAGTTCTTC. Its protein product is CASSPRGFYNEQFF. Using reference TRBV18 and TRBJ2-1 for the parts outside the CDR3, the full variable domain is NAGVMQNPRHLVRRRGQEARLRCSPMKGHSHVYWYRQLPEEGLKFMVYLQKENIIDESGMPKERFSAEFPKEGPSILRIQQVVRGDSAAYFCASSPRGFYNEQFFGPGTRLTVL.

J is TRBJ2-2 and V is TRBV10-3, with D maybe TRBD1 (5 bases). CDR1 and CDR2 (germline): ENHRY, SYGVKD. The CDR3 extends over 15 amino acids. V shed 4 bases and J shed 6 bases, with 15 bases lying between them. CDR3: CAISGTGPRSGELFF. DNA of the CDR3: TGTGCCATCAGTGGCACAGGCCCGCGATCCGGGGAGCTGTTTTTT.

In this sample, this clonotype turned up once. The genes are TRBV30 and TRBJ2-7; a weak D match, TRBD1 (5 bases). Germline assignment: CDR1 GTSNPN and CDR2 SVGIG (reference sequence). The CDR3 is made up of 12 amino acids. V was trimmed by 1 base and J by 2 bases, leaving 6 bases between them. CDR3 nucleotides: TGTGCCTGGAGTGCACAGGCCTACGAGCAGTACTTC. Its protein is CAWSAQAYEQYF.

The V call is TRBV20-1, the J call TRBJ2-7, with D uncertain. V was cut by 5 bases and J by 3 bases, with 20 bases left in between. The CDR3 is 15 residues long. The germline CDR1 and CDR2 sequences are DFQATT and SNEGSKA (reference sequence). The CDR3 DNA follows: TGCAGTGCTGGAAATTTAATTCTGGGTATCTACGAGCAGTACTTC. This codes for CSAGNLILGIYEQYF.

This chain uses TRBV30 with TRBJ2-1; D perhaps matches TRBD2 (5 bases). V lost 2 bases to trimming and J lost 2 bases, with 10 bases between them. The germline gives CDR1 GTSNPN, CDR2 SVGIG (reference sequence). The CDR3 covers 14 residues. Here the CDR3 DNA reads TGTGCCTGGAGTATTCGGCGGGCCTACAATGAGCAGTTCTTC. This gives the protein CAWSIRRAYNEQFF.

V is TRBV4-2 and J is TRBJ2-3, with 9 bases identical to TRBD2. J lost 2 bases, V lost 1 base, and 7 bases had no gene match. The CDR3 spans 17 residues. Germline lookup yields CDR1 LGHNA and CDR2 YNFKEQ. This chain's CDR3 is CASSQGGTSRYTDTQYF. CDR3 bases: TGTGCCAGCAGCCAAGGTGGGACTAGCCGGTACACAGATACGCAGTATTTT.

This clonotype was detected only once. The chain couples TRBV30 to TRBJ1-1; D gene uncertain. Deletions cut 4 bases from V and 2 bases from J, with 11 bases between. The germline V gene has CDR1 GTSNPN and CDR2 SVGIG (reference sequence). The CDR3 spans 13 residues. Written as DNA, the CDR3 is TGTGCCTGGACGAAGGATCTTAACACTGAAGCTTTCTTT. This sequence encodes CAWTKDLNTEAFF.

CDR3 in amino acids: CSFRLASNEQFF. DNA of the CDR3: TGCAGTTTTAGACTAGCCTCCAATGAGCAGTTCTTC. V is TRBV20-1 and J is TRBJ2-1; the match to TRBD2 covers 7 bases. The CDR3 is made up of 12 amino acids. V lost 8 bases and J lost 6; bases outside the gene matches: 7. Per the germline V gene, CDR1 is DFQATT and CDR2 is SNEGSKA (reference sequence).

This clonotype was observed once. The chain combines TRBV29-1 with TRBJ1-2; unclear D gene. V lost 4 bases and J lost 6, with 9 bases in between. Germline CDR1 and CDR2: SQVTM and ANQGSEA. This CDR3 comprises 11 residues. The CDR3 protein is CSVVRADGYTF. The CDR3 coding sequence is TGCAGCGTTGTGAGGGCGGATGGCTACACCTTC.

J is TRBJ2-3 and V is TRBV5-1; tentatively, D is TRBD2 (5 bases). V was trimmed by 0 bases and J by 7 bases, leaving 9 bases between them. Germline V lookup: CDR1 SGHRS, CDR2 YFSETQ. The CDR3 extends over 13 amino acids. The CDR3: CASSLELANTQYF. The CDR3 region has the DNA TGCGCCAGCAGCTTGGAATTAGCGAATACGCAGTATTTT.

Only one count was recorded for this clonotype. The chain has TRBV5-1 and TRBJ2-2, with a tentative D call TRBD1 (6 bases). The CDR3 spans 15 residues. Trimming pared 0 bases from V and 6 bases from J, leaving 12 bases between. From germline, CDR1 is SGHRS and CDR2 YFSETQ. The CDR3, as DNA: TGCGCCAGCAGCTTGGAAAAAGGGGGTCCCGGGGAGCTGTTTTTT. It translates to CASSLEKGGPGELFF.

This chain links TRBV29-1 with TRBJ2-3; TRBD2 matches at 8 bases. The CDR3 runs to 13 residues. The germline V gene encodes CDR1 SQVTM and CDR2 ANQGSEA. V shed 4 bases, J shed 4 bases, and the junction held 4 bases outside the gene matches. CDR3 region: CSVGAGGPDTQYF. The CDR3 DNA reads as TGCAGCGTTGGCGCGGGAGGCCCAGATACGCAGTATTTT.

In this sample, this clonotype turned up once. The CDR3 protein is CASSEVGGWDTQYF. In nucleotides, the CDR3 is TGTGCCAGCAGTGAAGTGGGGGGTTGGGATACGCAGTATTTT. The chain joins TRBV2 to TRBJ2-3; D is possibly TRBD2 (6 bases). Germline lookup yields CDR1 SNHLY and CDR2 FYNNEI. The length of the CDR3 is 14 residues. The V end was cut by 1 base, the J end by 6 bases, with 11 bases between. Based on the CDR3 plus reference TRBV2 and TRBJ2-3, the full variable domain is EPEVTQTPSHQVTQMGQEVILRCVPISNHLYFYWYRQILGQKVEFLVSFYNNEISEKSEIFDDQFSVERPDGSNFTLKIRSTKLEDSAMYFCASSEVGGWDTQYFGPGTRLTVL.

The chain uses TRBV18 and TRBJ2-4; D remains unclear. CDR3 length: 16 residues. The germline gives CDR1 KGHSH, CDR2 LQKENI. With 3 bases removed from V and 2 bases from J, the gap between germline ends came to 14 bases. DNA for the CDR3: TGTGCCAGCTCACCCCCAGCTAGACCATCCAAAAACATTCAGTACTTC. This encodes CASSPPARPSKNIQYF.